The 12 T cell receptor beta chains in this list originate from one sample, sequenced in a study of cytomegalovirus exposure and HLA in healthy donors. In the PCR, 60 Vbeta and 13 Jbeta primers were used. Clones were sequenced by immunoSEQ multiplex PCR, and TCRdb holds only the in-frame ones, with some missing. Among about 160,000 clones listed, 82% were seen once. The sequenced sample was PBMCs. The receptor source for this set is a girl aged 10 to 17 in good health and CMV-seropositive.

The chain employs TRBV27 and TRBJ2-5, with a weak D call TRBD2 (6 bases). Germline CDR1 and CDR2: MNHEY and SMNVEV (reference sequence). The CDR3 runs 14 residues. V dropped 4 bases and J dropped 4 bases, with 13 bases sitting between them. The CDR3 nucleotides are TGTGCCAGCAGTTCCAGGACGCGGGGAGAGACCCAGTACTTC. Translation: CASSSRTRGETQYF.

The V call is TRBV7-9, the J call TRBJ2-3; 8 bases are a match to TRBD1. This CDR3 spans 17 amino acids. V lost 5 bases and J lost 1; bases outside the gene matches: 11. CDR1 and CDR2 from the germline V gene are SEHNR and FQNEAQ (reference sequence). The CDR3 sequence is CASSPPRQGIRTDTQYF. The CDR3 DNA sequence: TGTGCCAGCAGCCCCCCTAGACAGGGGATTCGCACAGATACGCAGTATTTT.

This chain connects TRBV9 to TRBJ1-2; D gene unclear. The CDR3 loop spans 14 amino acids. Between the trimmed V and J ends, which lost 3 bases and 1 base, there was a span of 10 bases. Germline V gene sequence: CDR1 SGDLS, CDR2 YYNGEE. The CDR3 DNA reads as TGTGCCAGCAGCGGAGGCGGGATTAACTATGGCTACACCTTC. Encoded protein: CASSGGGINYGYTF. Together with reference TRBV9 and TRBJ1-2, the CDR3 gives the full variable domain: DSGVTQTPKHLITATGQRVTLRCSPRSGDLSVYWYQQSLDQGLQFLIQYYNGEERAKGNILERFSAQQFPDLHSELNLSSLELGDSALYFCASSGGGINYGYTFGSGTRLTVV.

The chain is built from TRBV7-2 and TRBJ1-4, with 7 bases fitting TRBD1. This CDR3 has 14 residues. The germline V gene encodes CDR1 SGHTA and CDR2 FQGNSA. V shed 5 bases, J shed 8 bases, and the junction held 8 bases outside the gene matches. The CDR3 DNA follows: TGTGCCAGCAGCGCCAAGGGGGCGAGGGAAAAACTGTTTTTT. It specifies CASSAKGAREKLFF.

The DNA of the CDR3 is TGCGCCAGCAGCCAAGATATGACAGGGACGTTGGGAATCAACCTAAACGAGCAGTTCTTC. Its protein is CASSQDMTGTLGINLNEQFF. The chain has TRBV4-1 and TRBJ2-1; 7 bases fit TRBD1. The CDR3 loop spans 20 amino acids. Germline assignment: CDR1 MGHRA and CDR2 YSYEKL. Trimming at V came to 0 bases and at J to 10 bases, leaving 24 bases not matched to a gene.

This chain uses TRBV19 with TRBJ2-4, with TRBD2 matching over 8 bases. This CDR3 is built from 18 residues. The germline V gene has CDR1 LNHDA and CDR2 SQIVND (reference sequence). V was pared by 3 bases and J by 4 bases, with 14 bases of the junction left unmatched. The CDR3 DNA reads as TGTGCCAGTAGTATCCACCTGGGGCGGGAGGAACCAAAAAACATTCAGTACTTC. Translated: CASSIHLGREEPKNIQYF.

The chain has TRBV19 and TRBJ2-3, with 7 nucleotides matching TRBD1. After removal of 6 bases from V and 1 base from J, the junction contained 7 bases not matched to a gene. CDR3 length: 15 residues. Germline V CDR1 and CDR2: LNHDA, SQIVND (reference sequence). In DNA, the CDR3 is TGTGCCAGTAGCTCGCCTGGACAGGGCACAGATACGCAGTATTTT. It translates to CASSSPGQGTDTQYF.

Here the CDR3 reads CASSPTLEVLLDGYTF. The CDR3 bases are TGTGCCAGCAGCCCGACCTTGGAGGTTCTATTAGACGGCTACACCTTC. V and J are TRBV7-9 and TRBJ1-2; D uncertain. The germline V gene encodes CDR1 SEHNR and CDR2 FQNEAQ (reference sequence). V gave up 5 bases and J gave up 8 bases, with 24 bases separating them. The CDR3 length is 16 residues.

This clone was counted once. The chain is built from TRBV5-1 and TRBJ2-1, with a possible D match to TRBD2 (6 bases). This CDR3 comprises 15 residues. Germline V gene lookup returns CDR1 SGHRS and CDR2 YFSETQ. Trimming cost V 3 bases and J 3 bases, with 13 bases left between them. The CDR3 coding sequence is TGCGCCAGCAGCTCGGAAGTAGCGGACTACAATGAGCAGTTCTTC. Translating gives CASSSEVADYNEQFF. The full variable domain, with the rest looked up from reference TRBV5-1 and TRBJ2-1, is KAGVTQTPRYLIKTRGQQVTLSCSPISGHRSVSWYQQTPGQGLQFLFEYFSETQRNKGNFPGRFSGRQFSNSRSEMNVSTLELGDSALYLCASSSEVADYNEQFFGPGTRLTVL.

Worth noting for this clone: The junction differs from germline at one of its ends, possibly a read error. V and J are TRBV2 and TRBJ1-1; no clear D gene. The CDR3 extends over 12 amino acids. Germline V gene data show CDR1 as SNHLY and CDR2 as FYNNEI. DNA for the CDR3: TGTGCCAGCAGTGAATTTGGGCCGGCGACCGAATTT. It specifies CASSEFGPATEF.

The chain combines TRBV6-4 with TRBJ2-5; tentative D call: TRBD2 (6 bases). The V end was cut by 0 bases, the J end by 7 bases, with 9 bases between. This CDR3 is 13 amino acids long. Germline CDR1 reads MRHNA; CDR2 reads SNTAGT. This chain's CDR3 is CASSDSEGGTQYF. Written as DNA, the CDR3 is TGTGCCAGCAGTGACTCGGAGGGTGGGACCCAGTACTTC.

The chain couples TRBV28 to TRBJ2-3, with 8 positions matching TRBD1. Germline assignment: CDR1 MDHEN and CDR2 SYDVKM. The V and J ends lost 5 bases and 3 bases, in that order; junction bases with no gene match: 7. CDR3 length: 15 residues. The CDR3 loop is CASSLTGGGTDTQYF. CDR3 sequence (DNA): TGTGCCAGCAGTCTCACAGGGGGAGGAACAGATACGCAGTATTTT.